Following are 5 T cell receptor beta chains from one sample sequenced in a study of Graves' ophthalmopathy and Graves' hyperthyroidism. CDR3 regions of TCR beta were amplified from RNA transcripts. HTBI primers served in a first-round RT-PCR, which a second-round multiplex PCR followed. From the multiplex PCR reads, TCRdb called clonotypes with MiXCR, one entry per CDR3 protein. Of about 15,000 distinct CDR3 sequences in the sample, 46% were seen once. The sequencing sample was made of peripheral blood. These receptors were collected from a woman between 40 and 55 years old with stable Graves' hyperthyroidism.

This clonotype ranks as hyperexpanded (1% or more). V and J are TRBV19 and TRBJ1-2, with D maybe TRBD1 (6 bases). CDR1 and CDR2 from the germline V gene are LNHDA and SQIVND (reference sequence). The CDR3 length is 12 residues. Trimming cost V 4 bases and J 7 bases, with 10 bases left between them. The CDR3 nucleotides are TGTGCCAGTAGTACTGGACAGACTGGCTACACCTTC. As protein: CASSTGQTGYTF.

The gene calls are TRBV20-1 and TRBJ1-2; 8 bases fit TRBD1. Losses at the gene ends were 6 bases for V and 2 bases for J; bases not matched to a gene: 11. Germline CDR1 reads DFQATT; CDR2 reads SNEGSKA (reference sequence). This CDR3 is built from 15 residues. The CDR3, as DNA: TGCAGTGCCTCTAAAGGCTGGACAGGGAACTATGGCTACACCTTC. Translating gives CSASKGWTGNYGYTF.

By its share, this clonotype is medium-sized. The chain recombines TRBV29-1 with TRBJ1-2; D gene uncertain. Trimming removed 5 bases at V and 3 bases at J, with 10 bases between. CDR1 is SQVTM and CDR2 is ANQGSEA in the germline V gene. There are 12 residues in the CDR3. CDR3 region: CSVLKGDYGYTF. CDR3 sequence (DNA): TGCAGCGTTCTCAAGGGTGACTATGGCTACACCTTC.

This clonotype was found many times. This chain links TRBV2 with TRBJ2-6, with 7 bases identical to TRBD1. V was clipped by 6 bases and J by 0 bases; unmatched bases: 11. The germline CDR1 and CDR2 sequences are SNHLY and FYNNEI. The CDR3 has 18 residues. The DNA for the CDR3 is TGTGCCAGCAGGAGACAGGGCGATCAAAGCTCTGGGGCCAACGTCCTGACTTTC. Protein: CASRRQGDQSSGANVLTF.

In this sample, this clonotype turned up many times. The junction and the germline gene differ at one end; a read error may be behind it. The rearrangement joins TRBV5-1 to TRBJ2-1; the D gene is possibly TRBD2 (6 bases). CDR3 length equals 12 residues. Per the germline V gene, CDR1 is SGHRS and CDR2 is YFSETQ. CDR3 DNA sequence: TGCGCCAGCAGCTTGGCCGGGACTGAGCGGTTCTTC. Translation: CASSLAGTERFF.